This entry concerns a single T cell receptor beta chain. This CDR3 comprises 13 residues. V lost 8 bases and J lost 7; bases outside the gene matches: 11. CDR1 SQVTM and CDR2 ANQGSEA come from the germline V gene. Sequencing was performed with immunoSEQ multiplex PCR; in TCRdb, only in-frame clones are kept and a portion is missing. The sample has 55,000 or so clones, approximately 74% seen once. This sample was taken from a study of CD4+ T cells in melanoma. Sequencing was performed on tumor tissue. V usage is TRBV29-1 and J usage is TRBJ1-2; 9 bases fit TRBD1. The receptor comes from a human donor with melanoma. CDR3 residues: CSIPLQGAAGYTF. In DNA, the CDR3 is TGCAGCATCCCTTTACAGGGGGCGGCTGGCTACACCTTC.